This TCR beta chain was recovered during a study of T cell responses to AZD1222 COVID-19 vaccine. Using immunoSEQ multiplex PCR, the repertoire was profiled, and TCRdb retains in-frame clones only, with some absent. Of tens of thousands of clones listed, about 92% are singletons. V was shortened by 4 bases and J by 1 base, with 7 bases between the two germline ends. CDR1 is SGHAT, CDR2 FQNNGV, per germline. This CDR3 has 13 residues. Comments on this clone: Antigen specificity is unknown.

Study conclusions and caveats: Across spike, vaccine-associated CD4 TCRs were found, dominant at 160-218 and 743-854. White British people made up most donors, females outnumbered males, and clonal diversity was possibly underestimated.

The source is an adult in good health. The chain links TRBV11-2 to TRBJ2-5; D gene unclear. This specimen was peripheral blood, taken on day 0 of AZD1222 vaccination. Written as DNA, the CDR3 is TGTGCCAGCAGCTCCGTTCCCCAAGAGACCCAGTACTTC. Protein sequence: CASSSVPQETQYF.